This entry lists 8 T cell receptor beta chains sequenced from one sample in a study of T cell clusters in autoimmune cytopenias. TRB was amplified by touch-down multiplex PCR, primer pools A and B combined. After re-calling the multiplex PCR reads, TCRdb lists one entry per CDR3 protein, DNA absent. The listing records 1,500 to 2,000 distinct CDR3 sequences. TRB was amplified from roughly 0.25 ug of peripheral blood genomic DNA per sample. Sequenced material: peripheral blood. These receptors were obtained from a human donor with an autoimmune cytopenia, with autoimmune hepatitis or in good health (not recorded which).

V and J are TRBV18 and TRBJ1-5; TCRdb's D gene call, TRBD1, goes unchecked for lack of DNA. CDR3 length: 16 amino acids. The germline CDR1 and CDR2 sequences are KGHSH and LQKENI. CDR3 amino acids: CASSPIEGATNQPQHF.

V and J are TRBV20-1 and TRBJ2-3; TCRdb's assignment of TRBD2 cannot be checked, as there is no DNA. Germline lookup yields CDR1 DFQATT and CDR2 SNEGSKA (reference sequence). This CDR3 comprises 15 residues. The chain's CDR3 is CSATPLAGGLNTQYF.

This clonotype is called medium-sized based on its frequency. The CDR3 spells CSVTHTSGVGEQYF. The chain has TRBV29-1 and TRBJ2-7; as DNA is missing, the TRBD2 call by TCRdb cannot be tested. Germline values: CDR1 SQVTM, CDR2 ANQGSEA. The CDR3 consists of 14 residues.

This clonotype is identified as large from frequency. The chain employs TRBV27 and TRBJ2-7; TCRdb's assignment of TRBD2 cannot be checked, as there is no DNA. The germline CDR1 and CDR2 sequences are MNHEY and SMNVEV (reference sequence). The CDR3 is 13 amino acids. CDR3 amino acids: CASSSTAAGEQYF.

V is TRBV5-1 and J is TRBJ2-3; TCRdb's D call, TRBD2, is unchecked because there is no DNA. The CDR3 contains 16 residues. CDR1 and CDR2 from the germline V gene are SGHRS and YFSETQ. The CDR3 protein is CASSFGGLANTDTQYF.

The J gene is TRBJ2-3, the V gene TRBV7-2. The germline V gene has CDR1 SGHTA and CDR2 FQGNSA. The CDR3 sequence is 11 residues long. This CDR3 is CASSLTDTQYF.

The V gene is TRBV5-8, the J gene TRBJ1-2. CDR3 length equals 14 residues. Germline V gene lookup returns CDR1 SGHTS and CDR2 YDEGEE. CDR3: CARSLPAEPRGYTF.

This clonotype registers medium-sized by frequency. The chain joins TRBV10-3 to TRBJ1-2. The CDR3 has 16 amino acids. In germline, CDR1 is ENHRY, CDR2 SYGVKD. Here the CDR3 reads CAISVPRPGPIYGYTF.